One TCR beta chain is described in this entry. Its antigen is unknown. For the second PCR, which ran for about 7 to 11 cycles, a sample-barcoded 5' primer and a J-beta primer mix were used. TCRdb fed the 5' RACE reads into MiXCR, producing one record per CDR3 protein. This sample yields roughly 1.6 million distinct CDR3 sequences, of which roughly a third are seen a single time; around 11% belongs to the top ten. The source of the sample is a study of blood T cells in healthy people across ages. Study-level findings and limits: It was found that TCR beta diversity correlated strongly with the percentage of naive T cells.

Donation came from healthy Caucasian individuals in Russia who were aged roughly 6 to 100. The CDR3 loop spans 15 amino acids. Germline values: CDR1 MNHEY, CDR2 SVGEGT. Trimming at V came to 6 bases and at J to 6 bases, leaving 10 bases not matched to a gene. This TCR was sampled from a young woman in good health. The sequencing sample was made of blood. V usage is TRBV6-2 or TRBV6-3 and J usage is TRBJ2-7, with 11 nucleotides matching TRBD1. The CDR3 bases are TGTGCCAGCAGCCGAGGGGACAGGGGGTTCGGCGAGCAGTACTTC. Translation: CASSRGDRGFGEQYF.